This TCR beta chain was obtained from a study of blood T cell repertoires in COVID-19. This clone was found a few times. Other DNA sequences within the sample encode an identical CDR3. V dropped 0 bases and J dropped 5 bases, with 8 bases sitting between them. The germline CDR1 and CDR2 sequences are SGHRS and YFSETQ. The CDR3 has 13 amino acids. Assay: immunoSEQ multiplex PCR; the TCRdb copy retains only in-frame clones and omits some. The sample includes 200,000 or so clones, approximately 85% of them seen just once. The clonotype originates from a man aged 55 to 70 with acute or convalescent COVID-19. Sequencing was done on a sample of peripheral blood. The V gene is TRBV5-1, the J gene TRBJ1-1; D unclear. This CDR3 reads CASSLAGWTEAFF. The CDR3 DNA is TGCGCCAGCAGCTTGGCCGGGTGGACTGAAGCTTTCTTT.